The 4 T cell receptor beta chains listed next were all sequenced from one sample in a study of shared clonotypes between healthy human individuals. The method was immunoSEQ multiplex PCR; TCRdb's version includes in-frame clones alone and lacks a portion of them. The table includes around 1,000,000 clones, 70% to 85% detected once. The sample consisted of memory CD4+ T cells from PBMCs. Indicated subset: CD45RA-negative fraction. All receptors derive from a man aged 18-30 years in good health. Some clones in this sample may be carry-over from other donors' samples.

The chain couples TRBV27 to TRBJ2-7; TRBD1 is a possible D gene (6 bases). The CDR3 covers 12 residues. Per germline, CDR1 MNHEY and CDR2 SMNVEV (reference sequence). Trimming pared 6 bases from V and 6 bases from J, leaving 12 bases between. CDR3 residues: CASRNRESEQYF. CDR3 bases: TGTGCCAGCAGAAACAGGGAATCCGAGCAGTACTTC.

The chain combines TRBV29-1 with TRBJ2-7, with D maybe TRBD2 (5 bases). The CDR3 is 13 amino acids. V was clipped by 1 base and J by 5 bases, with 12 bases between them. Germline V gene sequence: CDR1 SQVTM, CDR2 ANQGSEA. In DNA form, the CDR3 reads TGCAGCGTTGAAGGGTTCGGAGGAAACGAGCAGTACTTC. Translation: CSVEGFGGNEQYF.

V usage is TRBV7-9 and J usage is TRBJ1-4, with D perhaps TRBD1 (5 bases). V gave up 1 base and J gave up 11 bases, with 8 bases separating them. CDR3 length: 12 amino acids. Germline lookup yields CDR1 SEHNR and CDR2 FQNEAQ (reference sequence). The CDR3 sequence: CASSLEWDKLFF. The DNA of the CDR3 is TGTGCCAGCAGCTTAGAGTGGGACAAACTGTTTTTT.

The gene calls are TRBV29-1 and TRBJ2-5, with 8 bases that match TRBD2. V dropped 7 bases and J dropped 0; count of bases not matched to a gene: 10. Germline CDR1 SQVTM, CDR2 ANQGSEA. There are 15 residues in the CDR3. In DNA, the CDR3 is TGCAGCGCCCGGGGCTATAGCGGGAACCAAGAGACCCAGTACTTC. This gives the protein CSARGYSGNQETQYF.